A single sample is the source of the 3 T cell receptor beta chains below, sequenced in a study of T cell changes during pregnancy in multiple sclerosis. This table comes from immunoSEQ multiplex PCR, and its TCRdb copy is limited to in-frame clones, with some not included. The table has approximately 53,000 clones, around 90% seen once. The sample consisted of CD4+ T cells from peripheral blood mononuclear cells, taken before pregnancy. The source of these receptors is a female donor with multiple sclerosis, enrolled in a pregnancy study.

The rearrangement joins TRBV29-1 to TRBJ2-1; 7 nucleotides match TRBD2. The ends lost 4 bases at V and 0 bases at J; junction bases unmatched: 0. The CDR3 contains 13 residues. Germline assignment: CDR1 SQVTM and CDR2 ANQGSEA. This CDR3 is CSVAGGSYNEQFF. CDR3 bases: TGCAGCGTTGCGGGGGGCTCCTACAATGAGCAGTTCTTC.

This chain joins TRBV10-1 and TRBJ2-3; D is undetermined. V dropped 4 bases and J dropped 4 bases, with 12 bases sitting between them. CDR3 length: 14 residues. CDR1 WNHNN and CDR2 SYGVQD come from the germline V gene (reference sequence). The CDR3 sequence is CASSATRQADTQYF. CDR3 sequence (DNA): TGCGCCAGCAGTGCGACAAGACAAGCAGATACGCAGTATTTT.

The rearrangement joins TRBV4-3 to TRBJ1-2; 9 bases fit TRBD1. V trimming: 4 bases; J trimming: 5 bases; junction bases outside the gene matches: 17. Germline lookup yields CDR1 LGHNA and CDR2 YSLEER. This CDR3 has 18 residues. Here the CDR3 DNA reads TGCGCCAGCAGCCCAGGCCGCGGGACAGGGAATCGACGGTATGGCTACACCTTC. Protein product: CASSPGRGTGNRRYGYTF.